A selection of T cell receptor beta chains follows, all from one sample in a study of beta chain features in type 1 diabetes. Sequencing was performed with immunoSEQ multiplex PCR; in TCRdb, only in-frame clones are kept and a portion is missing. The sample has 630,000 or so clones, over 12% seen once. Sample: naive CD4+ T cells from blood. The receptors come from a man aged 18 to 29 with type 1 diabetes. CDR3s include the opening cysteine and the closing phenylalanine or tryptophan. The order of the fields is J gene, clone size, V gene, CDR3 length, D gene, CDR3 protein, CDR3 DNA. A D gene is named only where the DNA matches it firmly. Where a row states a size, it is once, few, many or the class of an expanded clone; other rows omit it.

TRBJ2-7,few,TRBV2,14,TRBD1,CASRRDRLNYEQYF,TGTGCCAGCAGACGGGACAGACTAAACTACGAGCAGTACTTC
TRBJ2-7,few,TRBV7-3,14,.,CASSRGAGPYEQYF,TGTGCCAGCAGCCGTGGAGCAGGGCCCTACGAGCAGTACTTC
TRBJ1-2,.,TRBV18,13,.,CASSPRGNYGYTF,TGTGCCAGCTCACCAAGGGGTAACTATGGCTACACCTTC
TRBJ1-1,.,TRBV14,13,.,CASSIQGNTEAFF,TGTGCCAGCAGCATACAGGGGAACACTGAAGCTTTCTTT
TRBJ2-5,few,TRBV30,12,.,CAWSPSGATQYF,TGTGCCTGGAGCCCCAGCGGAGCGACCCAGTACTTC
TRBJ1-2,.,TRBV6-5,14,.,CASSSGQLNYGYTF,TGTGCCAGCAGTTCCGGACAACTAAACTATGGCTACACCTTC
TRBJ2-5,.,TRBV2,15,.,CASRGLALYQETQYF,TGTGCCAGCAGGGGGCTAGCGCTCTACCAAGAGACCCAGTACTTC
TRBJ1-2,few,TRBV4-2,15,TRBD1,CASSHPTGTGGGYTF,TGTGCCAGCAGCCACCCTACCGGGACAGGGGGTGGCTACACCTTC
TRBJ2-1,few,TRBV10-3,15,TRBD2,CAISGLAGGSNEQFF,TGTGCCATCAGTGGTCTAGCGGGAGGGAGCAATGAGCAGTTCTTC
TRBJ1-4,.,TRBV2,14,TRBD1,CASIGRGGNEKLFF,TGTGCCAGCATAGGACGAGGGGGCAATGAAAAACTGTTTTTT
TRBJ2-3,.,TRBV5-1,15,.,CASSISRGITDTQYF,TGCGCCAGCAGCATCAGTCGTGGGATTACAGATACGCAGTATTTT
TRBJ2-1,.,TRBV4-3,16,TRBD2,CASSSRLAGAGDEQFF,TGCGCCAGCAGCTCCCGACTAGCGGGGGCCGGGGATGAGCAGTTCTTC
TRBJ2-5,.,TRBV15,15,.,CATSRARDTQETQYF,TGTGCCACCAGCAGAGCCCGGGACACGCAAGAGACCCAGTACTTC
TRBJ2-7,once,TRBV7-2,15,TRBD1,CASSLGQGSVYEQYF,TGTGCCAGCAGCTTAGGACAGGGGTCAGTATACGAGCAGTACTTC
TRBJ1-2,few,TRBV7-2,16,.,CASSLVATVANYGYTF,TGTGCCAGCAGCTTAGTCGCGACGGTAGCTAACTATGGCTACACCTTC